The rows below give T cell receptor beta chains drawn from one sample of a study of blood T cell repertoires in COVID-19. Clones were sequenced by immunoSEQ multiplex PCR, and TCRdb holds only the in-frame ones, with some missing. Here the sample spans about 20,000 clones, 80% to 90% being singletons. Sequencing was performed on peripheral blood. The receptors here all came from a woman aged 55-69 years with active COVID-19. Both conserved end residues are part of each CDR3. D genes are given only for firm matches. Rows may omit the clone size; those that give it use once, few, many or a size class.

size: -
length: 17
V: TRBV19
D: -
J: TRBJ2-3
CDR3: CASTLTSGPGVVDTQYF
DNA: TGTGCCAGTACCTTGACTTCCGGGCCCGGGGTAGTAGATACGCAGTATTTT

size: -
length: 15
V: TRBV19
D: -
J: TRBJ2-5
CDR3: CASSIVRRDQETQYF
DNA: TGTGCCAGTAGTATTGTCCGACGGGACCAAGAGACCCAGTACTTC

size: -
length: 17
V: TRBV9
D: TRBD2
J: TRBJ2-5
CDR3: CASSVSGLAGLRETQYF
DNA: TGTGCCAGCAGCGTAAGTGGACTAGCGGGATTACGAGAGACCCAGTACTTC

size: -
length: 15
V: TRBV5-1
D: TRBD1
J: TRBJ1-6
CDR3: CASSPTTGGDSPLHF
DNA: TGCGCCAGCAGCCCGACGACAGGGGGCGATTCACCCCTCCACTTT

size: medium-sized
length: 14
V: TRBV5-4
D: TRBD2
J: TRBJ2-2
CDR3: CPTTNGGGTGELFF
DNA: TGTCCCACCACAAACGGGGGGGGTACCGGGGAGCTGTTTTTT

size: -
length: 14
V: TRBV2
D: TRBD1
J: TRBJ2-7
CDR3: CASSPTGGQGEQYF
DNA: TGTGCCAGCAGCCCGACAGGGGGCCAGGGCGAGCAGTACTTC

size: -
length: 12
V: TRBV3-1/TRBV3-2
D: -
J: TRBJ1-2
CDR3: CASSQGPYGYTF
DNA: TGTGCCAGCAGCCAGGGGCCTTATGGCTACACCTTC

size: -
length: 14
V: TRBV5-1
D: -
J: TRBJ2-7
CDR3: CASSSQGPGYEQYF
DNA: TGCGCCAGCAGCTCTCAGGGGCCGGGGTACGAGCAGTACTTC

size: -
length: 12
V: TRBV12-3/TRBV12-4
D: -
J: TRBJ1-1
CDR3: CASSLRNTEAFF
DNA: TGTGCCAGCAGTCTCAGAAACACTGAAGCTTTCTTT

size: once
length: 13
V: TRBV6-5
D: TRBD1
J: TRBJ2-7
CDR3: CASSLGQGNEQYF
DNA: TGTGCCAGCAGCCTTGGACAGGGCAACGAGCAGTACTTC

size: -
length: 14
V: TRBV19
D: TRBD2
J: TRBJ2-3
CDR3: CASSISGGQDTQYF
DNA: TGTGCCAGTAGTATCAGCGGGGGTCAGGATACGCAGTATTTT

size: -
length: 13
V: TRBV5-4
D: -
J: TRBJ2-5
CDR3: CASSFPGEETQYF
DNA: TGTGCCAGCAGCTTTCCCGGGGAGGAGACCCAGTACTTC

size: -
length: 13
V: TRBV29-1
D: TRBD1
J: TRBJ1-1
CDR3: CSVEEGANTEAFF
DNA: TGCAGCGTTGAGGAGGGGGCGAACACTGAAGCTTTCTTT

size: -
length: 17
V: TRBV24-1
D: TRBD2
J: TRBJ2-3
CDR3: CATSPGTSGGAADTQYF
DNA: TGTGCCACCAGTCCTGGGACTAGCGGGGGGGCCGCAGATACGCAGTATTTT

size: once
length: 15
V: TRBV7-3
D: TRBD1
J: TRBJ2-2
CDR3: CASSRTGANTGELFF
DNA: TGTGCCAGCAGCCGGACAGGGGCGAACACCGGGGAGCTGTTTTTT

size: -
length: 16
V: TRBV11-2
D: TRBD1
J: TRBJ2-7
CDR3: CASSLEGQSRFYEQYF
DNA: TGTGCCAGCAGCTTAGAGGGACAGTCTCGCTTCTACGAGCAGTACTTC

size: -
length: 20
V: TRBV9
D: TRBD1
J: TRBJ2-2
CDR3: CASSVGQGAVFFANTGELFF
DNA: TGTGCCAGCAGCGTAGGGCAGGGGGCTGTTTTTTTCGCGAACACCGGGGAGCTGTTTTTT

size: -
length: 14
V: TRBV19
D: -
J: TRBJ1-2
CDR3: CASSLGPPNYGYTF
DNA: TGTGCCAGTAGTTTGGGGCCTCCTAACTATGGCTACACCTTC

size: -
length: 13
V: TRBV2
D: -
J: TRBJ2-5
CDR3: CASSGVIQETQYF
DNA: TGTGCCAGCAGCGGGGTGATCCAAGAGACCCAGTACTTC

size: -
length: 16
V: TRBV2
D: -
J: TRBJ2-4
CDR3: CASSTGSGIGKNIQYF
DNA: TGTGCCAGCAGCACAGGGTCCGGTATTGGAAAAAACATTCAGTACTTC

size: few
length: 13
V: TRBV2
D: -
J: TRBJ1-2
CDR3: CASSVGGLYGYTF
DNA: TGTGCCAGCAGTGTCGGGGGATTATATGGCTACACCTTC

size: -
length: 11
V: TRBV19
D: -
J: TRBJ2-1
CDR3: CASSYSNEQFF
DNA: TGTGCCAGTAGTTACTCTAATGAGCAGTTCTTC

size: few
length: 15
V: TRBV7-2
D: -
J: TRBJ1-3
CDR3: CASSPTGGTGNTIYF
DNA: TGTGCCAGCAGCCCTACCGGGGGTACTGGAAACACCATATATTTT

size: -
length: 15
V: TRBV25-1
D: -
J: TRBJ1-6
CDR3: CASSEWAGNNSPLHF
DNA: TGTGCCAGCAGTGAATGGGCAGGGAATAACTCACCCCTCCACTTT

size: few
length: 14
V: TRBV5-1
D: -
J: TRBJ2-1
CDR3: CASVRDSTTTEQFF
DNA: TGCGCCAGCGTGCGGGACAGCACTACAACTGAGCAGTTCTTC

size: -
length: 16
V: TRBV4-2
D: TRBD2
J: TRBJ2-3
CDR3: CASSQDPASGADTQYF
DNA: TGTGCCAGCAGCCAAGATCCCGCTAGCGGGGCCGATACGCAGTATTTT

size: -
length: 15
V: TRBV2
D: TRBD1
J: TRBJ2-6
CDR3: CAGGQGHSGANVLTF
DNA: TGTGCCGGCGGACAGGGCCACTCTGGGGCCAACGTCCTGACTTTC

size: -
length: 13
V: TRBV10-3
D: -
J: TRBJ2-3
CDR3: CATLPGEADTQYF
DNA: TGTGCCACCCTTCCCGGGGAGGCAGATACGCAGTATTTT

size: -
length: 15
V: TRBV6-5
D: TRBD2
J: TRBJ2-2
CDR3: CASTRTSGGPGELFF
DNA: TGTGCCAGCACCCGGACTAGCGGGGGACCCGGGGAGCTGTTTTTT

size: -
length: 14
V: TRBV11-1
D: TRBD1
J: TRBJ2-7
CDR3: CASSPRQGPYEQYF
DNA: TGTGCCAGCAGCCCAAGACAGGGACCCTACGAGCAGTACTTC

size: once
length: 14
V: TRBV5-1
D: -
J: TRBJ2-1
CDR3: CASSLEQGRYEQFF
DNA: TGCGCCAGCAGCTTGGAGCAGGGCAGGTATGAGCAGTTCTTC

size: -
length: 16
V: TRBV6-1
D: TRBD2
J: TRBJ2-7
CDR3: CASSEGAGGSSYEQYF
DNA: TGTGCCAGCAGTGAGGGAGCGGGGGGGTCCTCCTACGAGCAGTACTTC

size: -
length: 17
V: TRBV3-1/TRBV3-2
D: TRBD2
J: TRBJ2-1
CDR3: CASSPPGLAGGTNEQFF
DNA: TGTGCCAGCAGCCCCCCCGGACTAGCGGGGGGCACCAATGAGCAGTTCTTC

size: -
length: 13
V: TRBV12-3/TRBV12-4
D: TRBD1
J: TRBJ1-1
CDR3: CASRGQVNTEAFF
DNA: TGTGCCAGCAGGGGACAGGTGAACACTGAAGCTTTCTTT

size: -
length: 15
V: TRBV12-5
D: TRBD1
J: TRBJ1-6
CDR3: CASGERDRVISPLHF
DNA: TGTGCTAGTGGGGAACGGGACAGGGTTATTTCACCCCTCCACTTT

size: -
length: 16
V: TRBV12-5
D: -
J: TRBJ2-2
CDR3: CASGLERGGDTGELFF
DNA: TGTGCTAGTGGTTTGGAAAGGGGGGGCGACACCGGGGAGCTGTTTTTT

size: -
length: 10
V: TRBV9
D: -
J: TRBJ2-6
CDR3: CASSGGFLTF
DNA: TGTGCCAGCAGCGGCGGCTTCCTGACTTTC

size: -
length: 15
V: TRBV6-1
D: -
J: TRBJ1-1
CDR3: CASSEGRGLNTEAFF
DNA: TGTGCCAGCAGTGAAGGTAGGGGCCTGAACACTGAAGCTTTCTTT

size: -
length: 13
V: TRBV2
D: TRBD2
J: TRBJ2-5
CDR3: CASSSSGYETQYF
DNA: TGTGCCAGCAGTTCTAGCGGGTACGAGACCCAGTACTTC

size: -
length: 15
V: TRBV7-8
D: -
J: TRBJ2-1
CDR3: CASSPPPSRGNEQFF
DNA: TGTGCCAGCAGCCCTCCGCCGTCCAGGGGCAATGAGCAGTTCTTC

size: -
length: 13
V: TRBV18
D: TRBD1
J: TRBJ1-2
CDR3: CASSPGDRAGYTF
DNA: TGTGCCAGCTCACCAGGGGACAGGGCCGGCTACACCTTC

size: -
length: 14
V: TRBV6-6
D: -
J: TRBJ1-4
CDR3: CASTFGETNEKLFF
DNA: TGTGCCAGCACCTTTGGGGAGACTAATGAAAAACTGTTTTTT

size: -
length: 15
V: TRBV10-3
D: TRBD2
J: TRBJ2-7
CDR3: CAIRETSGGHYEQYF
DNA: TGTGCCATCAGAGAAACTAGCGGGGGGCACTACGAGCAGTACTTC

size: -
length: 14
V: TRBV6-5
D: TRBD1
J: TRBJ1-5
CDR3: CASKEGTGAQPQHF
DNA: TGTGCCAGCAAGGAAGGGACAGGGGCTCAGCCCCAGCATTTT

size: -
length: 14
V: TRBV5-1
D: TRBD1
J: TRBJ1-2
CDR3: CASSWGAGQDGYTF
DNA: TGCGCCAGCAGCTGGGGGGCGGGACAGGATGGCTACACCTTC

size: -
length: 14
V: TRBV19
D: -
J: TRBJ2-1
CDR3: CASSIGGSYNEQFF
DNA: TGTGCCAGTAGTATAGGAGGCTCCTACAATGAGCAGTTCTTC

size: -
length: 15
V: TRBV2
D: -
J: TRBJ1-5
CDR3: CASSEEQLGNQPQHF
DNA: TGTGCCAGCAGTGAAGAACAGTTGGGCAATCAGCCCCAGCATTTT

size: -
length: 13
V: TRBV5-6
D: TRBD1
J: TRBJ1-1
CDR3: CASKGQENTEAFF
DNA: TGTGCCAGCAAGGGACAGGAGAACACTGAAGCTTTCTTT

size: -
length: 14
V: TRBV6-2/TRBV6-3
D: -
J: TRBJ1-6
CDR3: CASSLTAINSPLHF
DNA: TGTGCCAGCAGCCTGACAGCGATCAATTCACCCCTCCACTTT

size: -
length: 13
V: TRBV6-5
D: TRBD1
J: TRBJ2-7
CDR3: CASTRGSAHEQYF
DNA: TGTGCCAGCACCAGGGGGAGTGCCCACGAGCAGTACTTC

size: -
length: 15
V: TRBV5-4
D: -
J: TRBJ1-5
CDR3: CASTPAGMVNQPQHF
DNA: TGTGCCAGCACCCCCGCAGGGATGGTCAATCAGCCCCAGCATTTT

size: -
length: 14
V: TRBV5-4
D: -
J: TRBJ2-5
CDR3: CASSLGQKQETQYF
DNA: TGTGCCAGCAGCTTGGGCCAGAAGCAAGAGACCCAGTACTTC

size: -
length: 13
V: TRBV12-3/TRBV12-4
D: -
J: TRBJ1-5
CDR3: CASSQVSNQPQHF
DNA: TGTGCCAGCAGCCAGGTTTCCAATCAGCCCCAGCATTTT

size: -
length: 15
V: TRBV9
D: -
J: TRBJ2-2
CDR3: CASSVVVGGTGELFF
DNA: TGTGCCAGCAGCGTAGTTGTCGGCGGCACCGGGGAGCTGTTTTTT

size: -
length: 16
V: TRBV19
D: TRBD2
J: TRBJ2-3
CDR3: CASSNRLAGSTDTQYF
DNA: TGTGCCAGTAGTAACAGACTAGCGGGGAGCACAGATACGCAGTATTTT

size: -
length: 12
V: TRBV6-5
D: -
J: TRBJ1-4
CDR3: CASSIDREKLFF
DNA: TGTGCCAGCAGTATAGACAGAGAAAAACTGTTTTTT

size: -
length: 15
V: TRBV9
D: -
J: TRBJ2-1
CDR3: CASSVSTGSYNEQFF
DNA: TGTGCCAGCAGCGTAAGTACGGGTTCCTACAATGAGCAGTTCTTC